The sequence of this T cell receptor (beta chain) was determined in a study of blood T cell repertoires in COVID-19. Across the whole study: COVID-19 samples, acute and convalescent, were from the United States, Italy and Spain. PBMCs, B-cell-depleted T cells, or T cells provided the cDNA or gDNA that made up the material.

This table comes from immunoSEQ multiplex PCR, and its TCRdb copy is limited to in-frame clones, with some not included. The table includes some 87,000 clones, about 81% detected once. This clone was seen just once. Trimming took off 1 base at V and 5 bases at J, with 11 bases between the two ends. This CDR3 comprises 14 residues. CDR1 and CDR2 from the germline V gene are LNHDA and SQIVND (reference sequence). The sequence came from a human donor in a cohort sampled during active COVID-19. Specimen: peripheral blood. The gene calls are TRBV19 and TRBJ1-1, with D perhaps TRBD1 (5 bases). CDR3 sequence reads: CASSIGLGGTEAFF. CDR3 nucleotides: TGTGCCAGTAGTATAGGGCTGGGGGGGACTGAAGCTTTCTTT.